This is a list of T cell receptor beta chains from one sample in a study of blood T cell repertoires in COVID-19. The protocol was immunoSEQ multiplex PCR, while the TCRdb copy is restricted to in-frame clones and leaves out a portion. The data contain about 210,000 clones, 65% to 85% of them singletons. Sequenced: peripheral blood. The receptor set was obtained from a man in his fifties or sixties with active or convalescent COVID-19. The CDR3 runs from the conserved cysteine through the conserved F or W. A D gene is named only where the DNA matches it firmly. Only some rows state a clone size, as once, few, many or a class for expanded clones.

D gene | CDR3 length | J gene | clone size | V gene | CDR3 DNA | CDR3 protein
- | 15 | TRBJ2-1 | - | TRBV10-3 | TGTGCCAGTCAGGTTGGGGGGGCATACTACAATGAGCAGTTCTTC | CASQVGGAYYNEQFF
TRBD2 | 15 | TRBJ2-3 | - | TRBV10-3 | TGTGCCATCAGTGGGGGACTAGCGGGGCGCGATACGCAGTATTTT | CAISGGLAGRDTQYF
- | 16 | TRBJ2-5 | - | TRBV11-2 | TGTGCCAGCAGCTTACGACTGGGACTCCCCCAAGAGACCCAGTACTTC | CASSLRLGLPQETQYF
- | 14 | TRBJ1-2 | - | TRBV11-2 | TGTGCCAGCAGCCCGGAACAGGGACACTATGGCTACACCTTC | CASSPEQGHYGYTF
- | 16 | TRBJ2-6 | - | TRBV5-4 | TGTGCCAGCAGCTCCTACAGGGACTCTGGGGCCAACGTCCTGACTTTC | CASSSYRDSGANVLTF
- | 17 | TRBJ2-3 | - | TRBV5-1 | TGCGCCAGCAGCTTGGCGCCCTCGACTGCGCGCACAGATACGCAGTATTTT | CASSLAPSTARTDTQYF
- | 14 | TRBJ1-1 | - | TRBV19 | TGTGCCAGTAGTATGGGAGGGGTGAACACTGAAGCTTTCTTT | CASSMGGVNTEAFF
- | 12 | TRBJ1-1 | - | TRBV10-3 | TGTGCCATCAGTGAAAGAGGAGGGCCAGCTTTCTTT | CAISERGGPAFF
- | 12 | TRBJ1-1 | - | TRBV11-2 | TGTGCCAGCAGCTCAAGACTATCCGAAGCTTTCTTT | CASSSRLSEAFF
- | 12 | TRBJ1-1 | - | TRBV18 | TGTGCCAGCTCACCACAACTCCCAGAAGCTTTCTTT | CASSPQLPEAFF
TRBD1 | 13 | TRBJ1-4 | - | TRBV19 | TGTGCCAGTAGTTACCCGGGACAGGAAAAACTGTTTTTT | CASSYPGQEKLFF
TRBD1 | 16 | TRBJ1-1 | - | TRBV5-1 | TGCGCCAGCAGCTTGTTGGACAGGGCTCTGAACACTGAAGCTTTCTTT | CASSLLDRALNTEAFF
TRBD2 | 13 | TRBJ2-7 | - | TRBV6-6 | TGTGCCAGCAGAACCGGGACTAGCGGGAGTCAGTACTTC | CASRTGTSGSQYF
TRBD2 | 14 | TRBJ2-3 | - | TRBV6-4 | TGTGCCAGCAGTCTAGCGGGGGCCACAGATACGCAGTATTTT | CASSLAGATDTQYF
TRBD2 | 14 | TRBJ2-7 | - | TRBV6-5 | TGTGCCGCAACCCTAGCGGGGGGGGGCTACGAGCAGTACTTC | CAATLAGGGYEQYF
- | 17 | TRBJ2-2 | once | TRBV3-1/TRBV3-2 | TGTGCCAGCAGTGGGGCGCCCAGGGCGCGAAACACCGGGGAGCTGTTTTTT | CASSGAPRARNTGELFF
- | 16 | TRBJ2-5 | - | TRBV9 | TGTGCCAGCAGCGCAAGCGGGATAGGGGGGACAGAGACCCAGTACTTC | CASSASGIGGTETQYF
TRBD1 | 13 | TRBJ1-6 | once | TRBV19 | TGTGCCAGTGCCGGGACAGGAGGTTCACCCCTCCACTTT | CASAGTGGSPLHF
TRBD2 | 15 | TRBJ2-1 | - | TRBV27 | TGTGCCAGTAACCCTTTGGCTAGCGGGAGCTATGAGCAGTTCTTC | CASNPLASGSYEQFF
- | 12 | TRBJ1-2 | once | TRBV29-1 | TGCAGCGTTAAGTCGGGAAGTTATGGCTACACCTTC | CSVKSGSYGYTF
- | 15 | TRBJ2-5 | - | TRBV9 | TGTGCCAGCAGCCTATCAGGGACATCCCAAGAGACCCAGTACTTC | CASSLSGTSQETQYF
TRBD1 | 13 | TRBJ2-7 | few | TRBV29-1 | TGCAGCGTTGAAGTGGACAGGGGGTACGAGCAGTACTTC | CSVEVDRGYEQYF
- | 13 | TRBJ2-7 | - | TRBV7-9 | TGTGCCGCCGGGGAGGCGAGATCCTACGAGCAGTACTTC | CAAGEARSYEQYF
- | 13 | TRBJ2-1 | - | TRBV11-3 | TGTGCCAGCAGCTTACTACAGAACAATGAGCAGTTCTTC | CASSLLQNNEQFF
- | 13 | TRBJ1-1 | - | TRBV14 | TGTGCCAGCAGCCAGGACTGGAACACTGAAGCTTTCTTT | CASSQDWNTEAFF
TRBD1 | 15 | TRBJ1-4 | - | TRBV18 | TGTGCCAGCTCACCGCGACAGGGGGAGGATGAAAAACTGTTTTTT | CASSPRQGEDEKLFF
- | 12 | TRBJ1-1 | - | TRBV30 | TGTGCCTGGAGGGACAGGAACACTGAAGCTTTCTTT | CAWRDRNTEAFF
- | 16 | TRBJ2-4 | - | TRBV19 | TGTGCCAGTAGTACCCACGGAGGACCGGATAAAAACATTCAGTACTTC | CASSTHGGPDKNIQYF
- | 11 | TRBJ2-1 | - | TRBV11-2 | TGTGCCAGCAGCTCAGGACAAGATCTGTTCTTC | CASSSGQDLFF
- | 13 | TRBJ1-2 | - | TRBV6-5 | TGTGCCAGCAGTTACTACGGGGACTATGGCTACACCTTC | CASSYYGDYGYTF
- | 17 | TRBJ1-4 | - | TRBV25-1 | TGTGCCAGCAGTGAATATAAAGGGGCGGGATCAAATGAAAAACTGTTTTTT | CASSEYKGAGSNEKLFF
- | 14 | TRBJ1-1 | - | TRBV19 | TGTGCCAGTAGTATGGGTTCGGCAGGGACTAAAGCTTTCTTT | CASSMGSAGTKAFF
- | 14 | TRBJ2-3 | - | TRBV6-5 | TGTGCTACAAGCCCCCTGCGGAGCGCAGATACGCAGTATTTT | CATSPLRSADTQYF
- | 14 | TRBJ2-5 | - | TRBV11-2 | TGTGCCAGCAGCTTAGAAGGGGGGGCAGAGACCCAGTACTTC | CASSLEGGAETQYF
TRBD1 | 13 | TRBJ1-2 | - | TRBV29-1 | TGCAGCGTTGAGTTAGGGACAGGGGGTGGCTACACCTTC | CSVELGTGGGYTF
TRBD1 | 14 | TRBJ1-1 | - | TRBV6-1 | TGTGCCAGCATTCCGGGACAGGGCAACACTGAAGCTTTCTTT | CASIPGQGNTEAFF
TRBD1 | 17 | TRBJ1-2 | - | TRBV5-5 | TGTGCCAGCAGTTCGGGACAGGGGGCGGGAAAGGACTATGGCTACACCTTC | CASSSGQGAGKDYGYTF
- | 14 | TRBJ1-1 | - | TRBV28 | TGTGCCAGCAGTCCTGCGGGGGGGGGAACTGAAGCTTTCTTT | CASSPAGGGTEAFF
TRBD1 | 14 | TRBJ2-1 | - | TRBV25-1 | TGTGCCAGCAGTGAATTCCAGGGGGCAGGTGAGCAGTTCTTC | CASSEFQGAGEQFF
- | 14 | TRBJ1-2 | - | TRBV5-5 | TGTGCCCGCAGCCCGGGGGGGGGCGCCTATGGCTACACCTTC | CARSPGGGAYGYTF
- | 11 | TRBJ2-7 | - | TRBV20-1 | TGCAGTGCTATCCCCGTCTCTGAGCAGTACTTC | CSAIPVSEQYF
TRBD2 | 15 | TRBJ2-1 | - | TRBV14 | TGTGCCAGCAGCTGGCTAGCGGCGGCCTACAATGAGCAGTTCTTC | CASSWLAAAYNEQFF
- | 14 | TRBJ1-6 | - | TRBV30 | TGTGCCTGGAGGAAAGGGGGGGGGAATTCACCCCTCCACTTT | CAWRKGGGNSPLHF
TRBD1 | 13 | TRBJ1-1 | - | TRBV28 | TGTGCCAGCGGTGGACAGGGAGGCACTGAAGCTTTCTTT | CASGGQGGTEAFF
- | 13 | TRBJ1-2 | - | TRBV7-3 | TGTGCCAGCAGCCGCGACAGATACTATGGCTACACCTTC | CASSRDRYYGYTF
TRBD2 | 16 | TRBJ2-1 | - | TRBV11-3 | TGTGCCAGCAGCTTAGGGGGTAGCGGGAGTAGAGATGAGCAGTTCTTC | CASSLGGSGSRDEQFF
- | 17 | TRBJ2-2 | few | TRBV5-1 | TGCGCCAGCAGCTTCCGGCGGACTCCCATGGGGACCGGGGAGCTGTTTTTT | CASSFRRTPMGTGELFF
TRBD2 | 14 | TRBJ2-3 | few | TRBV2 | TGTGCCGGGGGGGAGGGCCCGAGCACAGATACGCAGTATTTT | CAGGEGPSTDTQYF
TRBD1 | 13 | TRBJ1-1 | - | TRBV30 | TGTGCCTGGAGTTTTAGGGGGCTCACTGAAGCTTTCTTT | CAWSFRGLTEAFF
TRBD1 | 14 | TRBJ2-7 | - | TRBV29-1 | TGCAGCGTTGCCCGCCCAGACAGGGGAGACGAGCAGTACTTC | CSVARPDRGDEQYF